One sample yielded the 15 T cell receptor beta chains listed below, sequenced in a study of blood T cells in healthy people across ages (dated by TCRdb to about 2015). The library was generated by 5' RACE. The instrument given in TCRdb is Illumina HiSeq 2500. A second roughly 7 to 12 cycle PCR used a sample-barcoded 5' primer and a J-beta primer mix. TCRdb reworked the public reads: Q25 trimming with fastp, MiXCR clone assembly, productive beta chains retained. CDR3 protein sequences are deduplicated, and each keeps its most common genes and DNA. The sample profile shows 800,000 or so distinct CDR3 sequences; around 62% of them were found once. The top ten hold about a quarter of the sample. Sequenced sample: blood. The origin of the receptors is a man aged 25 to 40 in good health.

The chain combines TRBV5-1 with TRBJ2-3; D is unresolved. Trimming stripped 1 base from V and 2 bases from J, with 14 bases between. Germline V gene sequence: CDR1 SGHRS, CDR2 YFSETQ. The CDR3 consists of 16 residues. CDR3 in amino acids: CASSLSLLPNTDTQYF. CDR3 DNA: TGCGCCAGCAGCTTGAGTCTGCTACCTAACACAGATACGCAGTATTTT.

This clonotype turned up a few times. As DNA, the CDR3 is TGCGCCAGCAGCCCGTCAGGTAGCGGGGTAGGCTCCTACAATGAGCAGTACTTC. Translating gives CASSPSGSGVGSYNEQYF. The rearrangement uses TRBV4-3 and TRBJ2-1; 8 nucleotides agree with TRBD2. The DNA end favors TRBJ2-7, so the J call may be wrong. The CDR3 loop spans 18 amino acids. Germline values: CDR1 LGHNA, CDR2 YSLEER.

This clonotype was counted a few times. DNA for the CDR3: TGTGCCAGCAGTTTAGACTCGGGACAGTCTTTCTATGAGCAGTTCTTC. Translation: CASSLDSGQSFYEQFF. The chain uses TRBV12-3 or TRBV12-4 and TRBJ2-1; 7 nucleotides agree with TRBD1. The CDR3 extends over 16 amino acids. V trimming: 1 base; J trimming: 8 bases; junction bases outside the gene matches: 11.

This clonotype turned up a few times. The rearrangement links TRBV9 to TRBJ2-1, with 8 bases fitting TRBD2. Germline trimming cut 4 bases from V and 6 bases from J; bases unmatched to any gene: 12. CDR3 length: 16 amino acids. Germline V gene sequence: CDR1 SGDLS, CDR2 YYNGEE. CDR3 protein: CASSPLAGGGINEQFF. CDR3 sequence (DNA): TGTGCCAGCAGCCCTTTAGCTGGCGGGGGGATCAATGAGCAGTTCTTC.

This rearrangement joins TRBV6-2 or TRBV6-3 to TRBJ2-5; D gene ambiguous. V gave up 6 bases and J gave up 1 base, with 18 bases separating them. The CDR3 loop spans 16 amino acids. Germline V gene data show CDR1 as MNHEY and CDR2 as SVGEGT. The CDR3 DNA sequence: TGTGCCAGCAGAGACCCGCTGAGGTCCTTCCAAGAGACCCAGTACTTC. Translated: CASRDPLRSFQETQYF.

This clonotype showed up just a few times. This chain connects TRBV11-2 to TRBJ1-5, with D tentatively TRBD1 (5 bases). Trimming removed 0 bases from V and 3 bases from J, with 9 bases in between. This CDR3 has 15 residues. The germline V gene encodes CDR1 SGHAT and CDR2 FQNNGV. The DNA of the CDR3 is TGTGCCAGCAGCTTAGACGGACAAGTCAATCAGCCCCAGCATTTT. It yields the protein CASSLDGQVNQPQHF.

V gene TRBV5-1 combines with J gene TRBJ2-1, with 10 positions matching TRBD2. Germline V CDR1 and CDR2: SGHRS, YFSETQ. This CDR3 is 16 amino acids long. Germline trimming cut 0 bases from V and 10 bases from J; bases unmatched to any gene: 10. The CDR3 sequence is CASSLGGSGGRGEQFF. DNA for the CDR3: TGCGCCAGCAGCTTGGGAGGTAGCGGGGGGAGAGGAGAGCAGTTCTTC.

The chain couples TRBV6-4 to TRBJ1-5; D gene ambiguous. The V end was cut by 10 bases, the J end by 1 base, with 17 bases between. This CDR3 contains 15 residues. Germline CDR1 reads MRHNA; CDR2 reads SNTAGT. The CDR3 nucleotides read TGTGCCACATACGGCCCGGCCGGGAGCAATCAGCCCCAGCATTTT. This codes for CATYGPAGSNQPQHF.

This clonotype has at least ten counts. The chain carries TRBV20-1 and TRBJ2-7; 9 bases are a match to TRBD1. V was clipped by 8 bases and J by 2 bases; unmatched bases: 10. CDR1 and CDR2 (germline): DFQATT, SNEGSKA (reference sequence). This CDR3 has 14 amino acids. CDR3 sequence: CSSPTGTGTYEQYF. CDR3 nucleotides: TGCAGTTCCCCAACCGGGACAGGGACCTACGAGCAGTACTTC.

This clonotype was seen more than once but under ten times. This chain uses TRBV6-8 with TRBJ2-3; D possibly corresponds to TRBD1 (5 bases). In germline, CDR1 is MNHGY, CDR2 SAAAGT. V lost 5 bases and J lost 2, with 11 bases in between. The CDR3 has 14 amino acids. DNA for the CDR3: TGTGCCAGCAGTACAGACAGACACACAGATACGCAGTATTTT. Protein: CASSTDRHTDTQYF.

This chain links TRBV10-3 with TRBJ1-2; 10 positions match TRBD1. The CDR3 loop spans 15 amino acids. Trimming removed 4 bases from V and 4 bases from J; junction bases left unmatched: 6. CDR1 ENHRY and CDR2 SYGVKD come from the germline V gene. The CDR3 coding sequence is TGTGCCATCAGTGGAGGACAGGGGGACTCCTATGGCTACACCTTC. Protein sequence: CAISGGQGDSYGYTF.

The chain has TRBV9 and TRBJ2-1, with D possibly TRBD2 on 7 matching bases. V lost 4 bases and J 0 bases, leaving 20 bases between the germline ends. From germline, CDR1 is SGDLS and CDR2 YYNGEE. This CDR3 is built from 18 residues. The CDR3 DNA is TGTGCCAGCAGCCTCGGGGGGCGGGGGCCCAGCTCCTACAATGAGCAGTTCTTC. Protein product: CASSLGGRGPSSYNEQFF.

The chain is built from TRBV7-2 and TRBJ1-4; possibly TRBD1 for D (5 bases). This CDR3 is 16 amino acids long. Trimming removed 1 base from V and 3 bases from J, with 12 bases in between. Germline V gene data show CDR1 as SGHTA and CDR2 as FQGNSA. The CDR3 loop reads CASSLVGGSANEKLFF. The CDR3 coding sequence is TGTGCCAGCAGCTTAGTGGGGGGGTCGGCTAATGAAAAACTGTTTTTT.

The V and J genes are TRBV12-3 or TRBV12-4 and TRBJ1-4, with D perhaps TRBD1 (5 bases). The V end lost 5 bases, the J end lost 8 bases, and 18 bases lay between the germline ends. The CDR3 consists of 15 residues. In DNA form, the CDR3 reads TGTGCCAGCAGTCCCGGGACGGATTCGAGGGAAAAACTGTTTTTT. Amino acids: CASSPGTDSREKLFF.

The V and J genes are TRBV9 and TRBJ2-4; no clear D. V was pared by 0 bases and J by 0 bases, with 10 bases between. The CDR3 has 16 residues. Germline values: CDR1 SGDLS, CDR2 YYNGEE. CDR3 bases: TGTGCCAGCAGCGTAGGCTCCCTAGGAGCCAAAAACATTCAGTACTTC. Protein product: CASSVGSLGAKNIQYF.